Included here is one TCR beta chain sequence, with context. These data originate in a study of blood T cells in healthy people across ages. PCR was performed a second time for about 7 to 11 cycles using a sample-barcoded 5' primer and a J-beta primer mix. The template-switch adaptor was a 5' adaptor with 12 random nucleotides. It tagged each cDNA molecule. TCRdb called the 5' RACE reads again in MiXCR, with one record for every CDR3 protein. Here the sample spans roughly 1.5 million distinct CDR3 sequences, 35% to 45% being singletons. CDR3 size: 15 residues. Germline CDR1 and CDR2: MNHNY and SVGAGI (reference sequence). V was clipped by 0 bases and J by 0 bases, with 9 bases between them.

The specimen was blood. The clonotype originates from a young woman in good health. The rearrangement uses TRBV6-6 and TRBJ2-7; D is possibly TRBD1 (5 bases). The chain's CDR3 is CASSYSLRASYEQYF. The CDR3 nucleotides are TGTGCCAGCAGTTACTCGCTCAGGGCCTCCTACGAGCAGTACTTC.